This entry is about one T cell receptor (beta chain). What it binds is unknown. The data stem from a study of cytomegalovirus exposure and HLA in healthy donors. Study-level information: Among the roughly 370 genotyped donors, less than 85% were placed in the Caucasian-associated ancestry cluster. Whole-study findings and limits: Using the classifier, cytomegalovirus status was reportedly diagnosed with high specificity and sensitivity. There were 150 or so TCR beta chains listed as cytomegalovirus-associated. Available immune exposure information covered CMV serostatus only.

V lost 4 bases, J lost 2 bases, and 6 bases stayed unmatched. Per the germline V gene, CDR1 is LNHDA and CDR2 is SQIVND (reference sequence). This CDR3 spans 15 amino acids. The study ran its PCR with 60 Vbeta and 13 Jbeta primers. Produced via immunoSEQ multiplex PCR; TCRdb's table is partial and in-frame only. The sample contains some 130,000 clones, 79% of which appear only once. This rearrangement joins TRBV19 to TRBJ2-7, with 9 bases aligning to TRBD1. This TCR was recovered from a man aged 40-50 years in good health and CMV-seropositive. Sequencing was performed on PBMCs. CDR3 DNA: TGTGCCAGTAGTAGGGGATGGACAGGGGCCTACGAGCAGTACTTC. Amino acids: CASSRGWTGAYEQYF.